This TCR beta chain was found in a study of cytomegalovirus exposure and HLA in healthy donors. The study's findings and limits: In a later analysis, a missense DCLRE1C variant was linked to TCR beta V- and J-gene trimming.

Concerning this clone: Its antigen is still unknown.

Among the donors, all were healthy bone marrow donors. Germline CDR1 LNHDA, CDR2 SQIVND (reference sequence). This CDR3 spans 14 amino acids. The ends were cut back, 1 base at V and 5 bases at J, with 11 bases in the middle. Primers for the PCR totalled 60 Vbeta and 13 Jbeta. Only in-frame clones appear in the TCRdb table, and some are missing; sequencing was by immunoSEQ multiplex PCR. The sample records under 200,000 clones, 60% to 85% being singletons. The sample consisted of PBMCs. The V gene is TRBV19, the J gene TRBJ1-2; D remains ambiguous. The TCR comes from a man aged 40-50 years in good health and CMV-seronegative. Here the CDR3 DNA reads TGTGCCAGTAGTATAGGAACAGCGGGGTATGGCTACACCTTC. Translated, it gives CASSIGTAGYGYTF.